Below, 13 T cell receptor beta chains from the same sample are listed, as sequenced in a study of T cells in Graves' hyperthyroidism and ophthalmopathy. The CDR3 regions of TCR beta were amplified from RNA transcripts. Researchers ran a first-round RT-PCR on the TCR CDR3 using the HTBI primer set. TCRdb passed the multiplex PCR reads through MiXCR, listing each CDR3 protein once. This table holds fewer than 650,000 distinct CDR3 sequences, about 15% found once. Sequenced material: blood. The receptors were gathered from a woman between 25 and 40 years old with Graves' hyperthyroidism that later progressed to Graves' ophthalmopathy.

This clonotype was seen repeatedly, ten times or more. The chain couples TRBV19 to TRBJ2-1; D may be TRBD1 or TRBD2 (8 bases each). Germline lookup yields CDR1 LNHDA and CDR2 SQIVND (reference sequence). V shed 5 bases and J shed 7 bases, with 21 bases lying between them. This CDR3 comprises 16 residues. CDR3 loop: CASSRGGQDVGNEQFF. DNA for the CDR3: TGTGCCAGTAGTCGGGGGGGACAGGACGTTGGGAATGAGCAGTTCTTC.

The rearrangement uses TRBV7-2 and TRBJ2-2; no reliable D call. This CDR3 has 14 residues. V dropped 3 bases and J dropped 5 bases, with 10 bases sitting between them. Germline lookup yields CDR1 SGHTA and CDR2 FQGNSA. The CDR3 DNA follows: TGTGCCAGCAGCTTGCAGACGGTGACCGGGGAGCTGTTTTTT. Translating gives CASSLQTVTGELFF.

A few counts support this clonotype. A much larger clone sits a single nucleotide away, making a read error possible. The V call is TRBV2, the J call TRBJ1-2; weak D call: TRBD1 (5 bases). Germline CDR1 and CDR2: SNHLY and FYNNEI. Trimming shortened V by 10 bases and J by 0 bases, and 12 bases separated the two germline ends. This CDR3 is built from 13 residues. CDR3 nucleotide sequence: TGTGCCAACACCAGGGAGTCTAACTATGGCTACACCTTC. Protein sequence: CANTRESNYGYTF. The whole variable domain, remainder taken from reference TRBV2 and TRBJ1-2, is EPEVTQTPSHQVTQMGQEVILRCVPISNHLYFYWYRQILGQKVEFLVSFYNNEISEKSEIFDDQFSVERPDGSNFTLKIRSTKLEDSAMYFCANTRESNYGYTFGSGTRLTVV.

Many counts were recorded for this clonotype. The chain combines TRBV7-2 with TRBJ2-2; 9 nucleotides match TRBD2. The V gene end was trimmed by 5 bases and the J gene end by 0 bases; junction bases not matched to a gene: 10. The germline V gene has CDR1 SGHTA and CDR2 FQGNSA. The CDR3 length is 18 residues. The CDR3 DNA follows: TGTGCCAGCAGCCGTAGCGGGAGTCCCCTTCCGAACACCGGGGAGCTGTTTTTT. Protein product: CASSRSGSPLPNTGELFF.

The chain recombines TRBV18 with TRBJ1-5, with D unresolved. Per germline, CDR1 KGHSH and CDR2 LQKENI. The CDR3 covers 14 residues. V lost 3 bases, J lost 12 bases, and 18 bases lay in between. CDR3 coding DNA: TGTGCCAGCTCACCGCAAGGGTCCCAGGATGGCCAGCATTTT. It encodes CASSPQGSQDGQHF.

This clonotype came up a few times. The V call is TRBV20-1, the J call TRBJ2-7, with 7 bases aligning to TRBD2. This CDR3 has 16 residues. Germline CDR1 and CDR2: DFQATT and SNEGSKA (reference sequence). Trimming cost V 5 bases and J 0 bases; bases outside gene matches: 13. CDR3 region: CSAPPPSGASSYEQYF. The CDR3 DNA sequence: TGCAGTGCTCCTCCTCCCAGCGGGGCAAGCTCCTACGAGCAGTACTTC.

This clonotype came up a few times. The CDR3 DNA sequence: TGTGCCAGCAGCACCTTAGCGGGAATGACAGATACGCAGTATTTT. Residues: CASSTLAGMTDTQYF. The chain uses TRBV7-9 and TRBJ2-3; 8 bases are shared with TRBD2. Trimming removed 5 bases from V and 3 bases from J; junction bases left unmatched: 7. CDR1 SEHNR and CDR2 FQNEAQ come from the germline V gene (reference sequence). The CDR3 contains 15 residues.

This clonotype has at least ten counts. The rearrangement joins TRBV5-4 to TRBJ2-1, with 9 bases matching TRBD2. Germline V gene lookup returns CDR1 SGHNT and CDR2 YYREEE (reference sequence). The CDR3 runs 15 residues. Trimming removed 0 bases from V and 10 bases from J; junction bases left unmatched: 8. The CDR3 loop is CASSLGNSGSREQFF. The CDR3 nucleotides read TGTGCCAGCAGCTTGGGGAATAGCGGGAGCCGCGAGCAGTTCTTC. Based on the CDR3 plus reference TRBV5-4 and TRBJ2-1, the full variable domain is ETGVTQSPTHLIKTRGQQVTLRCSSQSGHNTVSWYQQALGQGPQFIFQYYREEENGRGNFPPRFSGLQFPNYSSELNVNALELDDSALYLCASSLGNSGSREQFFGPGTRLTVL.

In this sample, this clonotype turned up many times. CDR3: CASGLVLRTDTDTQYF. CDR3 nucleotide sequence: TGTGCTAGTGGTTTGGTACTGCGGACAGACACAGATACGCAGTATTTT. This chain uses TRBV12-5 with TRBJ2-3; D perhaps matches TRBD1 (6 bases). The germline V gene encodes CDR1 LGHNT and CDR2 FRNRAP. Trimming removed 0 bases at V and 2 bases at J, with 12 bases between. This CDR3 contains 16 residues.

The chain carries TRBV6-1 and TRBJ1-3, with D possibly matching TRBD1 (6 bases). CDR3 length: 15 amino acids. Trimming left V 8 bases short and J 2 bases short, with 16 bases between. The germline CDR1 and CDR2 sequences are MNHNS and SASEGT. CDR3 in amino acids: CASAVQGRAGNTIYF. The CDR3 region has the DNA TGTGCCAGCGCGGTCCAGGGGCGCGCTGGAAACACCATATATTTT.

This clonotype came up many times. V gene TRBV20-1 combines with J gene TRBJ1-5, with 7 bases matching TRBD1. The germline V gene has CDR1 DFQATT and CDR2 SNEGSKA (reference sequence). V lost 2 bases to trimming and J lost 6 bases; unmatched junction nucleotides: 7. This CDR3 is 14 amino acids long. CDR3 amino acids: CSARTTGVGQPQHF. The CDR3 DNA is TGCAGTGCTAGAACAACAGGGGTTGGTCAGCCCCAGCATTTT.

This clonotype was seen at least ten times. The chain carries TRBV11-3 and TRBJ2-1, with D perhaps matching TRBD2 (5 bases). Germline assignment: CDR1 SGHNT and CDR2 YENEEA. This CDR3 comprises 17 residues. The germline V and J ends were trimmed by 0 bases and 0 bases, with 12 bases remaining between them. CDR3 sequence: CASSLDLRLASYNEQFF. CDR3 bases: TGTGCCAGCAGCTTAGATCTCAGGCTAGCCTCCTACAATGAGCAGTTCTTC.

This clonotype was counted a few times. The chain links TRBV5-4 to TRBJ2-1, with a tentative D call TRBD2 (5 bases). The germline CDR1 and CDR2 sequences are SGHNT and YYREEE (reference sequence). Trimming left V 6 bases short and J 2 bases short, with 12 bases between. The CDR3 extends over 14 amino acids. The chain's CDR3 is CASTRGQTYNEQFF. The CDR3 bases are TGTGCCAGCACCCGCGGGCAAACCTACAATGAGCAGTTCTTC. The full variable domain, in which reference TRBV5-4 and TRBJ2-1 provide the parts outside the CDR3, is ETGVTQSPTHLIKTRGQQVTLRCSSQSGHNTVSWYQQALGQGPQFIFQYYREEENGRGNFPPRFSGLQFPNYSSELNVNALELDDSALYLCASTRGQTYNEQFFGPGTRLTVL.